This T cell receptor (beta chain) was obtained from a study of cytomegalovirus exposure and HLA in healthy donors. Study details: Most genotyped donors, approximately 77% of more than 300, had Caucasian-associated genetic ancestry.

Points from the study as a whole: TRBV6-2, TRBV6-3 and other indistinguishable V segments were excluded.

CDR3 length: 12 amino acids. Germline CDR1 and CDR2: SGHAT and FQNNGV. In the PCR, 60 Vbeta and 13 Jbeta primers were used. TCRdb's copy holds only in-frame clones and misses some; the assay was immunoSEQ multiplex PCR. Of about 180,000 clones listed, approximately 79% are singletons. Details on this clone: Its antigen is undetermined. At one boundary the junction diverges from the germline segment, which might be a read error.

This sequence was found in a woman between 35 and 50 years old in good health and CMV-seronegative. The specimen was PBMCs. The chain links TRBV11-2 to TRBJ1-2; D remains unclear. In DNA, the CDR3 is TGCGGTACCGGAGGGTATCGCTATGGCTACACCTTC. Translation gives CGTGGYRYGYTF. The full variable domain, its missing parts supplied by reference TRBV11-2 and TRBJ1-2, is EAGVAQSPRYKIIEKRQSVAFWCNPISGHATLYWYQQILGQGPKLLIQFQNNGVVDDSQLPKDRFSAERLKGVDSTLKIQPAKLEDSAVYLCGTGGYRYGYTFGSGTRLTVV.